Each of the 21 T cell receptor beta chains below was sequenced from the same sample in a study of blood T cell repertoires in COVID-19. Clones were sequenced by immunoSEQ multiplex PCR, and TCRdb holds only the in-frame ones, with some missing. Here the sample spans tens of thousands of clones, 60% to 80% being singletons. Material for sequencing was peripheral blood. Receptors originate from a man between 65 and 80 years old with active or convalescent COVID-19.

A few counts support this clone. V gene TRBV28 combines with J gene TRBJ1-5; D gene unclear. The ends were cut back, 2 bases at V and 6 bases at J, with 14 bases in the middle. The germline CDR1 and CDR2 sequences are MDHEN and SYDVKM. This CDR3 region has 15 residues. The CDR3 loop reads CASSLLTSRGQPQHF. The CDR3 DNA reads TGTGCCAGCAGTTTACTTACCTCTCGGGGTCAGCCCCAGCATTTT.

The J gene is TRBJ1-2, the V gene TRBV29-1, with TRBD1 as a possible D gene (5 bases). Trimming took 6 bases from V and 0 from J, leaving 11 bases between them. CDR3 length equals 13 residues. Looked up from germline, CDR1 is SQVTM and CDR2 is ANQGSEA. Here the CDR3 DNA reads TGCAGCGTGGCTATGACAGCTAACTATGGCTACACCTTC. Residues: CSVAMTANYGYTF.

The chain carries TRBV2 and TRBJ2-2; 9 positions match TRBD1. Germline V CDR1 and CDR2: SNHLY, FYNNEI. V dropped 2 bases and J dropped 1; count of bases not matched to a gene: 8. The CDR3 length is 18 residues. The CDR3 DNA follows: TGTGCCAGCAGTGAACGCGGGTTGACAGGGGGGAACACCGGGGAGCTGTTTTTT. This translates into CASSERGLTGGNTGELFF.

This clone was observed a handful of times. The genes are TRBV5-1 and TRBJ1-6, with TRBD1 as a possible D gene (6 bases). The CDR3 is made up of 14 amino acids. Deletions cut 4 bases from V and 7 bases from J, with 12 bases between. Looked up from germline, CDR1 is SGHRS and CDR2 is YFSETQ. CDR3 in amino acids: CASSPYTGNSPLHF. The DNA of the CDR3 is TGCGCCAGCAGCCCCTATACAGGGAATTCACCCCTCCACTTT.

V usage is TRBV28 and J usage is TRBJ1-1, with 8 nucleotides matching TRBD1. CDR1 and CDR2 from the germline V gene are MDHEN and SYDVKM. This CDR3 comprises 13 residues. Trimming took 5 bases from V and 6 from J; bases not matched to a gene: 5. The CDR3 coding sequence is TGTGCCAGCAGTCGGGGACAGGCCCCTGAAGCTTTCTTT. Its translation is CASSRGQAPEAFF.

The genes are TRBV28 and TRBJ2-5; weak D call: TRBD1 (7 bases). V dropped 6 bases and J dropped 5 bases, with 10 bases sitting between them. Germline CDR1 MDHEN, CDR2 SYDVKM. The CDR3 has 12 residues. The CDR3 loop is CASSSGGETQYF. CDR3 coding DNA: TGTGCCAGCAGCTCAGGGGGGGAGACCCAGTACTTC.

The gene calls are TRBV10-3 and TRBJ1-1; a possible D gene is TRBD1 (5 bases). Trimming shortened V by 4 bases and J by 1 base, and 7 bases separated the two germline ends. Germline V gene sequence: CDR1 ENHRY, CDR2 SYGVKD. The CDR3 totals 13 residues. CDR3 region: CAISVRANTEAFF. DNA of the CDR3: TGTGCCATCAGTGTCAGGGCGAACACTGAAGCTTTCTTT.

This sequence joins TRBV7-9 and TRBJ1-4; no reliable D call. The ends were cut back, 1 base at V and 0 bases at J, with 3 bases in the middle. CDR1 SEHNR and CDR2 FQNEAQ come from the germline V gene (reference sequence). The CDR3 is 14 amino acids. This chain's CDR3 is CASSLGATNEKLFF. CDR3 DNA: TGTGCCAGCAGCTTAGGAGCAACTAATGAAAAACTGTTTTTT.

This rearrangement joins TRBV7-6 to TRBJ2-1, with 9 bases identical to TRBD2. The junction had 5 bases not matched to a gene; V was cut back by 4 bases and J by 1 base. The germline V gene encodes CDR1 SGHVS and CDR2 FNYEAQ. The CDR3 totals 16 residues. The DNA for the CDR3 is TGTGCCAGCAGCTCCGTAGCGGGGGAATCCTACAATGAGCAGTTCTTC. Its translation is CASSSVAGESYNEQFF.

The chain couples TRBV7-9 to TRBJ1-5; possible D gene TRBD1, 5 bases. The germline V gene encodes CDR1 SEHNR and CDR2 FQNEAQ (reference sequence). There are 14 residues in the CDR3. The V end lost 3 bases, the J end lost 3 bases, and 9 bases lay between the germline ends. CDR3 amino acids: CASSFEGDNQPQHF. DNA of the CDR3: TGTGCCAGCAGCTTTGAAGGGGACAATCAGCCCCAGCATTTT.

V gene TRBV27 combines with J gene TRBJ1-4, with D unclear. This CDR3 comprises 13 residues. The V end was cut by 4 bases, the J end by 5 bases, with 8 bases between. CDR1 is MNHEY, CDR2 SMNVEV, per germline (reference sequence). The CDR3 spells CASSSWRNEKLFF. In DNA form, the CDR3 reads TGTGCCAGCAGTTCTTGGAGAAATGAAAAACTGTTTTTT.

This rearrangement joins TRBV11-2 to TRBJ2-3; 10 nucleotides align to TRBD2. Germline trimming cut 4 bases from V and 7 bases from J; bases unmatched to any gene: 14. The CDR3 consists of 17 residues. In germline, CDR1 is SGHAT, CDR2 FQNNGV. This chain's CDR3 is CASSSALISGGKNTQYF. CDR3 sequence (DNA): TGTGCCAGCAGCTCCGCTTTGATTAGCGGGGGGAAAAATACGCAGTATTTT.

The chain joins TRBV28 to TRBJ1-4, with 9 bases matching TRBD1. The CDR3 loop spans 15 amino acids. V trimming: 5 bases; J trimming: 4 bases; junction bases outside the gene matches: 5. The germline V gene has CDR1 MDHEN and CDR2 SYDVKM. In DNA, the CDR3 is TGTGCCAGCAGTCCCCAGGACAGGGGTAATGAAAAACTGTTTTTT. This gives the protein CASSPQDRGNEKLFF.

J is TRBJ2-2 and V is TRBV3-1 (or the pseudogene TRBV3-2); maybe TRBD2 (6 bases). The V gene lost 0 bases and the J gene lost 7 bases, with 9 bases spanning the gap. Germline V gene lookup returns CDR1 LGHDT and CDR2 YNNKEL (reference sequence). The CDR3 runs 14 residues. CDR3 sequence reads: CASSQDWDFGELFF. CDR3 sequence (DNA): TGTGCCAGCAGCCAAGACTGGGACTTCGGGGAGCTGTTTTTT.

The J gene is TRBJ2-5, the V gene TRBV19; D is ambiguous. This CDR3 is 14 amino acids long. Trimming took off 1 base at V and 3 bases at J, with 9 bases between the two ends. The germline CDR1 and CDR2 sequences are LNHDA and SQIVND (reference sequence). DNA for the CDR3: TGTGCCAGTAGTATAGGGGCCAGGAAAGAGACCCAGTACTTC. Protein product: CASSIGARKETQYF.

The chain couples TRBV7-9 to TRBJ2-5; 8 positions agree with TRBD1. After removal of 7 bases from V and 5 bases from J, the junction contained 12 bases not matched to a gene. Germline V gene lookup returns CDR1 SEHNR and CDR2 FQNEAQ (reference sequence). The CDR3 has 15 residues. CDR3 bases: TGTGCCAGCACGGGACAGGCCCCAGAGGGGGAGACCCAGTACTTC. Translating it yields CASTGQAPEGETQYF.

V is TRBV28 and J is TRBJ2-5; TRBD2 might be the D (7 bases). The length of the CDR3 is 12 residues. V lost 7 bases and J 5 bases, leaving 11 bases between the germline ends. The germline V gene encodes CDR1 MDHEN and CDR2 SYDVKM. CDR3 coding DNA: TGTGCCAGCACGGGGGGCTGGGAGACCCAGTACTTC. The encoded protein is CASTGGWETQYF.

In its sample, this clone was seen a few times. The CDR3 DNA sequence: TGTGCCATCAGTGAGGTGGAGGGTCCCCTCCACTTT. It is translated as CAISEVEGPLHF. The chain couples TRBV10-3 to TRBJ1-6; D is ambiguous. V gave up 2 bases and J gave up 13 bases, with 9 bases separating them. Germline V gene lookup returns CDR1 ENHRY and CDR2 SYGVKD. This CDR3 contains 12 residues.

This clone was observed a few times. This chain connects TRBV28 to TRBJ1-3; 9 bases are a match to TRBD1. This CDR3 is 15 amino acids long. CDR1 is MDHEN and CDR2 is SYDVKM in the germline V gene. With V trimmed by 5 bases and J by 3 bases, 5 bases remained unmatched. CDR3 DNA sequence: TGTGCCAGCAGTGCAAACAGGGGGCTTGGAAACACCATATATTTT. It codes for CASSANRGLGNTIYF.

This clone was observed a few times. The chain has TRBV7-6 and TRBJ2-2, with 10 bases identical to TRBD1. V shed 6 bases, J shed 6 bases, and the junction held 10 bases outside the gene matches. The length of the CDR3 is 16 residues. From germline, CDR1 is SGHVS and CDR2 FNYEAQ. DNA of the CDR3: TGTGCCAGCAGTTCTCTGGGACAGGGGATCTCCGGGGAGCTGTTTTTT. Encoded protein: CASSSLGQGISGELFF. The full variable domain, rest sourced from reference TRBV7-6 and TRBJ2-2, is GAGVSQSPRYKVTKRGQDVALRCDPISGHVSLYWYRQALGQGPEFLTYFNYEAQQDKSGLPNDRFSAERPEGSISTLTIQRTEQRDSAMYRCASSSLGQGISGELFFGEGSRLTVL.

The CDR3 bases are TGTGCCAGTAGTCCCGCGGACAGAGGCTATGGCTACACCTTC. It translates to CASSPADRGYGYTF. The genes are TRBV19 and TRBJ1-2; perhaps TRBD1 as D (6 bases). In germline, CDR1 is LNHDA, CDR2 SQIVND (reference sequence). Deletions cut 5 bases from V and 4 bases from J, with 14 bases between. This CDR3 is built from 14 residues.